The 25 T cell receptor beta chains presented below share a single source sample, sequenced in a study of vaccination and CD4 T cells after COVID-19. Treatment noted: roughly ten-day PBMC culture with coronavirus spike peptide pools or control peptides (ViraFEST assay). The antigens of these receptors remain unknown. The assay that was used to sequence DNA from cultured CD4+ T cells was the Oncomine TCR Beta short-read assay. Each CDR3 protein gets one entry after TCRdb re-called the PCR reads with MiXCR. The sample shows 10,000 to 15,000 distinct CDR3 sequences, about 50% of them seen only once. The sample was CD4+ T cells from blood, cultured in vitro. The origin of the receptors is a human donor who had recovered from COVID-19.

Comment on this clonotype: Sequence at one end of the junction differs from germline and may be a read error. This chain's CDR3 is CASSKAVGYSEQFF. CDR3 coding DNA: TGTGCCAGCAGTAAAGCGGTTGGGTACAGTGAGCAGTTCTTC. V usage is TRBV12-3 or TRBV12-4 and J usage is TRBJ2-1; D possibly corresponds to TRBD2 (5 bases). The CDR3 has 14 residues.

The chain recombines TRBV11-3 with TRBJ2-1, with D possibly being TRBD2 (6 bases). Germline loops: CDR1 SGHNT, CDR2 YENEEA. The CDR3 loop spans 14 amino acids. V was shortened by 3 bases and J by 1 base, with 7 bases between the two germline ends. The CDR3 region has the DNA TGTGCCAGCAGCTTGGGGGGTTCCTACAATGAGCAGTTCTTC. Residues: CASSLGGSYNEQFF.

This clonotype appeared a few times. This rearrangement joins TRBV4-1 to TRBJ2-6, with 7 bases matching TRBD2. V gave up 4 bases and J gave up 6 bases; unmatched junction bases: 12. CDR3 length: 17 amino acids. The V gene's germline CDR1 is MGHRA and CDR2 YSYEKL. The CDR3 here is CASSPRGGRIAANVLTF. The CDR3 DNA sequence: TGCGCCAGCAGCCCCCGCGGGGGTAGAATCGCGGCCAACGTCCTGACTTTC.

A few counts support this clonotype. The chain combines TRBV23-1 with TRBJ1-5, with 9 bases identical to TRBD1. TRBV23-1 counts as an open reading frame of uncertain function. The trim removed 7 bases at V and 4 bases at J, leaving 8 bases unmatched. This CDR3 contains 15 residues. The CDR3 reads CASTSGDRVNQPQHF. The CDR3 bases are TGCGCCAGCACCTCAGGGGACAGGGTTAATCAGCCCCAGCATTTT.

The V and J genes are TRBV6-2 or TRBV6-3 and TRBJ1-1, with D possibly TRBD1 on 6 matching bases. This CDR3 comprises 15 residues. Trimming stripped 4 bases from V and 4 bases from J, with 16 bases between. Looked up from germline, CDR1 is MNHEY and CDR2 is SVGEGT. CDR3 DNA sequence: TGTGCCAGCAGTTCAGTACAGGGAAGGGTCACTGAAGCTTTCTTT. Translated: CASSSVQGRVTEAFF.

DNA of the CDR3: TGTGCCAGCGGCTCGGGGGCCCCTAGGGCCGAGCAGTACTTC. This encodes CASGSGAPRAEQYF. The rearrangement links TRBV7-8 to TRBJ2-7, with D possibly called TRBD1 or TRBD2 (6 bases each). Germline V CDR1 and CDR2: SGHVS, FQNEAQ. V was clipped by 8 bases and J by 6 bases, with 20 bases between them. The CDR3 consists of 14 residues.

This chain connects TRBV12-3 or TRBV12-4 to TRBJ2-5; the D is unclear. There are 14 residues in the CDR3. V lost 3 bases and J lost 0, with 8 bases in between. The CDR3 region is CASSFSRYQETQYF. In nucleotides, the CDR3 is TGTGCCAGCAGTTTCAGCAGATACCAAGAGACCCAGTACTTC.

V is TRBV5-1 and J is TRBJ2-5; TRBD1 aligns across 9 bases. This CDR3 spans 14 amino acids. V lost 2 bases to trimming and J lost 8 bases; unmatched junction nucleotides: 7. The germline gives CDR1 SGHRS, CDR2 YFSETQ. The DNA for the CDR3 is TGCGCCAGCAGCTTCCGACGACAGGGGGGTACCCAGTACTTC. It codes for CASSFRRQGGTQYF.

This chain links TRBV7-9 with TRBJ1-4; perhaps TRBD1 as D (6 bases). The V end was cut by 2 bases, the J end by 6 bases, with 10 bases between. The CDR3 consists of 14 residues. Germline V gene lookup returns CDR1 SEHNR and CDR2 FQNEAQ (reference sequence). The CDR3 region has the DNA TGTGCCAGCAGCTTATCAGGGGTTGATGAAAAACTGTTTTTT. Its protein product is CASSLSGVDEKLFF.

The rearrangement links TRBV6-5 to TRBJ1-1, with 9 bases fitting TRBD1. Germline CDR1 is MNHEY and CDR2 is SVGAGI. Trimming removed 4 bases from V and 1 base from J; junction bases left unmatched: 7. There are 16 residues in the CDR3. The CDR3, as DNA: TGTGCCAGCAGTTCCGGGACAGGGAGGGGGAACACTGAAGCTTTCTTT. This translates into CASSSGTGRGNTEAFF.

The rearrangement links TRBV2 to TRBJ2-7, with D tentatively TRBD2 (5 bases). The CDR3 has 15 amino acids. Looked up from germline, CDR1 is SNHLY and CDR2 is FYNNEI. V lost 6 bases to trimming and J lost 6 bases, with 21 bases between them. CDR3 DNA sequence: TGTGCCAGCAGCCCCGGAGGCCCCTCCGGAGGCGAGCAGTACTTC. Translation: CASSPGGPSGGEQYF.

The chain uses TRBV6-1 and TRBJ2-2; D is perhaps TRBD2 (5 bases). This CDR3 spans 15 amino acids. In germline, CDR1 is MNHNS, CDR2 SASEGT. With 5 bases removed from V and 3 bases from J, the gap between germline ends came to 13 bases. CDR3 protein: CASSRGYGDTGELFF. In DNA, the CDR3 is TGTGCCAGCAGTCGAGGGTACGGGGACACCGGGGAGCTGTTTTTT.

The chain recombines TRBV20-1 with TRBJ2-7; D might be TRBD1 (6 bases). Trimming stripped 3 bases from V and 4 bases from J, with 16 bases between. Germline values: CDR1 DFQATT, CDR2 SNEGSKA (reference sequence). The CDR3 runs to 14 residues. The CDR3 region has the DNA TGCAGTGCTAGTCCAGGACAGTCCCTATACGAGCAGTACTTC. Amino acids: CSASPGQSLYEQYF.

This sequence joins TRBV6-1 and TRBJ1-1; TRBD1 matches 10 bases. The CDR3 has 13 amino acids. CDR1 MNHNS and CDR2 SASEGT come from the germline V gene. The V segment lost 3 bases and the J segment 11 bases; nucleotides outside the gene matches: 6. The CDR3 DNA sequence: TGTGCCAGCAGTGACCGACAGGGGGCACTGGCTTTCTTT. Its translation: CASSDRQGALAFF.

V is TRBV5-5 and J is TRBJ2-2; the D gene could be TRBD1 or TRBD2 (5 bases each). Germline V gives CDR1 SGHKS, CDR2 YYEKEE (reference sequence). Trimming took off 0 bases at V and 6 bases at J, with 15 bases between the two ends. There are 16 residues in the CDR3. DNA for the CDR3: TGTGCCAGCAGCTTGGCCTGGGGGTATGTCCCCGGGGAGCTGTTTTTT. Protein sequence: CASSLAWGYVPGELFF.

This clonotype was seen more than once but under ten times. The chain is built from TRBV20-1 and TRBJ2-3, with 7 bases matching TRBD2. Per germline, CDR1 DFQATT and CDR2 SNEGSKA (reference sequence). The CDR3 runs 14 residues. The CDR3 loop reads CRLSGAGGTDTQYF. Written as DNA, the CDR3 is TGCAGACTCTCCGGGGCGGGGGGCACAGATACGCAGTATTTT.

In its sample, this clonotype was seen a few times. V usage is TRBV7-9 and J usage is TRBJ2-7; D gene unclear. CDR3 size: 12 residues. Germline-derived CDR1 and CDR2 are SEHNR and FQNEAQ (reference sequence). The V and J ends lost 5 bases and 2 bases respectively, with 7 bases between them. CDR3 nucleotide sequence: TGTGCCAGCAGCCTTGTAACCTACGAGCAGTACTTC. It is translated as CASSLVTYEQYF.

As concerns this clonotype: An end of the junction does not agree with germline; a read error may underlie this. The chain's CDR3 is CAGSLAGDGTGELFF. In nucleotides, the CDR3 is TGCGCCGGCAGCTTGGCAGGGGATGGCACCGGGGAGCTGTTTTTT. The rearrangement uses TRBV5-1 and TRBJ2-2; tentative D call: TRBD1 (6 bases). The germline V gene has CDR1 SGHRS and CDR2 YFSETQ. The CDR3 is 15 amino acids.

The chain recombines TRBV7-2 with TRBJ1-1, with 7 positions matching TRBD1. V shed 2 bases and J 0 bases; nucleotides not matched to a gene: 3. The length of the CDR3 is 15 residues. Germline values: CDR1 SGHTA, CDR2 FQGNSA. The CDR3 region has the DNA TGTGCCAGCAGCTTAAGGGGACAGTTGAACACTGAAGCTTTCTTT. Translated, it gives CASSLRGQLNTEAFF.

A few counts support this clonotype. The V gene is TRBV19, the J gene TRBJ1-2; 9 bases map to TRBD1. V shed 6 bases, J shed 8 bases, and the junction held 16 bases outside the gene matches. The CDR3 contains 16 residues. Germline CDR1 and CDR2: LNHDA and SQIVND (reference sequence). CDR3 amino acids: CASSDIQGARTRGYTF. In DNA form, the CDR3 reads TGTGCCAGTAGCGACATACAGGGGGCGCGTACCCGAGGCTACACCTTC.

The V gene is TRBV6-1, the J gene TRBJ1-2, with D unresolved. CDR3 length equals 17 residues. The V end was cut by 1 base, the J end by 4 bases, with 19 bases between. The germline V gene encodes CDR1 MNHNS and CDR2 SASEGT. CDR3 in DNA: TGTGCCAGCAGTGAAGTTTTTCCCCCCCCCCTACTCTATGGCTACACCTTC. This sequence encodes CASSEVFPPPLLYGYTF.

This clonotype was seen a handful of times. V usage is TRBV6-1 and J usage is TRBJ1-1; possibly TRBD1 for D (6 bases). Germline assignment: CDR1 MNHNS and CDR2 SASEGT. The CDR3 has 15 amino acids. V was cut by 5 bases and J by 0 bases, with 13 bases left in between. The CDR3 region is CASSQGRTVNTEAFF. The DNA for the CDR3 is TGTGCCAGCAGTCAAGGAAGGACAGTGAACACTGAAGCTTTCTTT.

The genes are TRBV19 and TRBJ2-2; 10 nucleotides align to TRBD1. Losses at the gene ends were 5 bases for V and 3 bases for J; bases not matched to a gene: 9. CDR3 length: 17 residues. Germline V CDR1 and CDR2: LNHDA, SQIVND (reference sequence). CDR3 sequence reads: CASSGRDRGIDTGELFF. Here the CDR3 DNA reads TGTGCCAGTAGTGGAAGGGACAGGGGAATTGACACCGGGGAGCTGTTTTTT. Full variable domain (missing parts from reference TRBV19 and TRBJ2-2): DGGITQSPKYLFRKEGQNVTLSCEQNLNHDAMYWYRQDPGQGLRLIYYSQIVNDFQKGDIAEGYSVSREKKESFPLTVTSAQKNPTAFYLCASSGRDRGIDTGELFFGEGSRLTVL.

This chain uses TRBV20-1 with TRBJ1-1, with D uncertain. CDR3 size: 15 residues. The V gene's germline CDR1 is DFQATT and CDR2 SNEGSKA (reference sequence). V lost 3 bases and J 1 base, leaving 15 bases between the germline ends. For the CDR3, the DNA is TGCAGTGCTAGGACCCTGGAGGTGGGGAACACTGAAGCTTTCTTT. This gives the protein CSARTLEVGNTEAFF.

This clonotype was detected only a few times. The rearrangement links TRBV9 to TRBJ2-3; D gene uncertain. CDR1 and CDR2 from the germline V gene are SGDLS and YYNGEE. Trimming pared 3 bases from V and 0 bases from J, leaving 8 bases between. The CDR3 length is 14 residues. The CDR3 loop is CASSDAYSTDTQYF. The CDR3 DNA follows: TGTGCCAGCAGCGACGCCTACAGCACAGATACGCAGTATTTT.